A single sample gave rise to the 10 T cell receptor beta chains below, sequenced in a study of cytomegalovirus exposure and HLA in healthy donors. PCR was performed using 60 Vbeta and 13 Jbeta primers. The assay was immunoSEQ multiplex PCR, and TCRdb's table has in-frame clones only and misses some. The data hold under 200,000 clones, with 70% to 85% observed a single time. Sequences were obtained from PBMCs. The receptor source for this set is a woman aged 40 to 49 in good health and CMV-seronegative.

The chain couples TRBV5-1 to TRBJ1-1, with 12 bases identical to TRBD1. V lost 4 bases, J lost 2 bases, and 9 bases stayed unmatched. The CDR3 extends over 17 amino acids. From germline, CDR1 is SGHRS and CDR2 YFSETQ. The CDR3 region has the DNA TGCGCCAGCAGCCAGATCACCGGGACAGGGGGCAACACTGAAGCTTTCTTT. It specifies CASSQITGTGGNTEAFF.

CDR3 residues: CASSTLADFTGELFF. For the CDR3, the DNA is TGTGCCAGCAGTACTCTAGCCGACTTCACCGGGGAGCTGTTTTTT. The rearrangement links TRBV2 to TRBJ2-2, with a possible D match to TRBD2 (5 bases). From germline, CDR1 is SNHLY and CDR2 FYNNEI. CDR3 length equals 15 residues. The V and J ends lost 5 bases and 4 bases respectively, with 14 bases between them.

CDR3 DNA: TGCGCCAGCACAATTGGGTCGTCTAGCGGGAAACAGACCCAGTACTTC. It translates to CASTIGSSSGKQTQYF. This rearrangement joins TRBV5-1 to TRBJ2-5; 9 nucleotides match TRBD2. Germline V gene data show CDR1 as SGHRS and CDR2 as YFSETQ. This CDR3 comprises 16 residues. The V and J ends lost 6 bases and 6 bases, in that order; junction bases with no gene match: 15.

The rearrangement joins TRBV28 to TRBJ2-7; possibly TRBD2 for D (6 bases). V dropped 2 bases and J dropped 4 bases, with 15 bases sitting between them. The CDR3 totals 15 residues. In germline, CDR1 is MDHEN, CDR2 SYDVKM. CDR3 nucleotides: TGTGCCAGCAGTTTACCCGGGACTGGAACTTACGAGCAGTACTTC. It yields the protein CASSLPGTGTYEQYF.

The sample holds a few counts of this clone. V gene TRBV9 combines with J gene TRBJ2-7; 7 nucleotides agree with TRBD1. In germline, CDR1 is SGDLS, CDR2 YYNGEE. The V segment lost 2 bases and the J segment 3 bases; nucleotides outside the gene matches: 5. CDR3 length: 14 amino acids. In DNA, the CDR3 is TGTGCCAGCAGCGTTACGGGACAGATCTACGAGCAGTACTTC. It encodes CASSVTGQIYEQYF. Full variable domain (missing parts from reference TRBV9 and TRBJ2-7): DSGVTQTPKHLITATGQRVTLRCSPRSGDLSVYWYQQSLDQGLQFLIQYYNGEERAKGNILERFSAQQFPDLHSELNLSSLELGDSALYFCASSVTGQIYEQYFGPGTRLTVT.

The chain combines TRBV30 with TRBJ2-1, with TRBD2 identical over 8 bases. This CDR3 region has 13 residues. Germline trimming cut 2 bases from V and 10 bases from J; bases unmatched to any gene: 7. Germline values: CDR1 GTSNPN, CDR2 SVGIG (reference sequence). CDR3 sequence (DNA): TGTGCCTGGAGTCCCCAGGTAGCGGGAGAGCAGTTCTTC. Its protein is CAWSPQVAGEQFF.

This clone has a single count. This chain joins TRBV30 and TRBJ1-1; D remains unclear. The V gene's germline CDR1 is GTSNPN and CDR2 SVGIG (reference sequence). The V and J ends lost 2 bases and 1 base respectively, with 11 bases between them. The CDR3 sequence is 14 residues long. CDR3 DNA: TGTGCCTGGAGTATAGTGGGAGGGAACACTGAAGCTTTCTTT. This translates into CAWSIVGGNTEAFF.

This chain links TRBV7-6 with TRBJ1-5; D remains unclear. V lost 5 bases, J lost 4 bases, and 6 bases lay in between. Germline V gene sequence: CDR1 SGHVS, CDR2 FNYEAQ. The CDR3 consists of 12 residues. CDR3 nucleotide sequence: TGTGCCAGCAGCCAAATGAATCAGCCCCAGCATTTT. Protein: CASSQMNQPQHF.

The J gene is TRBJ2-7, the V gene TRBV29-1; 11 bases align to TRBD2. Germline-derived CDR1 and CDR2 are SQVTM and ANQGSEA. The J segment lost 3 bases and the V segment lost 2 bases, leaving 0 bases of the junction unmatched. The CDR3 contains 13 residues. The CDR3 DNA reads TGCAGCGTTGAAACTAGCGGGAGCTACGAGCAGTACTTC. It is translated as CSVETSGSYEQYF.

In its sample, this clone was seen many times. The chain combines TRBV6-1 with TRBJ2-2; a possible D gene is TRBD1 (5 bases). This CDR3 spans 13 amino acids. Germline assignment: CDR1 MNHNS and CDR2 SASEGT. The ends were cut back, 6 bases at V and 4 bases at J, with 9 bases in the middle. CDR3 residues: CASRVTVTGELFF. The CDR3 DNA is TGTGCCAGCAGGGTGACAGTCACCGGGGAGCTGTTTTTT.